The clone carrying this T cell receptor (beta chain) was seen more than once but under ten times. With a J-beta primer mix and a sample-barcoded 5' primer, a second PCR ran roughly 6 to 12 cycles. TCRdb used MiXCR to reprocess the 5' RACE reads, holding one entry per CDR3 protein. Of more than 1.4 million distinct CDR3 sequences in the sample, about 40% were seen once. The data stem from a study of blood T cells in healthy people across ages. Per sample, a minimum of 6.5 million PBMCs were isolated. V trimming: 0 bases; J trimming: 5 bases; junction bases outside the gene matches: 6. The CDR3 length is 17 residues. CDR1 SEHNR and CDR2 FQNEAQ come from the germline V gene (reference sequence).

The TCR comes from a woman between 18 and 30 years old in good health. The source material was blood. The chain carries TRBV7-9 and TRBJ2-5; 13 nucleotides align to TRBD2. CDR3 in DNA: TGTGCCAGCAGCTTAGCCCGGACTAGCGGGAGAATGGAGACCCAGTACTTC. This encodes CASSLARTSGRMETQYF.